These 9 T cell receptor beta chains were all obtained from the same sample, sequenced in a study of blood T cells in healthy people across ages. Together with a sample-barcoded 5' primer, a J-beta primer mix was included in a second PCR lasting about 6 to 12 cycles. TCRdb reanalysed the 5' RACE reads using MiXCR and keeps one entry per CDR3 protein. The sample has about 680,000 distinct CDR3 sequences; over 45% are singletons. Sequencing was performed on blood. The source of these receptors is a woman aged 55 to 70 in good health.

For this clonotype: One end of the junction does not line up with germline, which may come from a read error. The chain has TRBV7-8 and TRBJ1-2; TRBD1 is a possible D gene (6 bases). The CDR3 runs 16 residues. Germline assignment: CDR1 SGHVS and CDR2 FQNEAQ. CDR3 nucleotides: TGTGCCAGCAGCTCTCGCACTGGGACACCTAATTATGGCTACACCTTC. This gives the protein CASSSRTGTPNYGYTF.

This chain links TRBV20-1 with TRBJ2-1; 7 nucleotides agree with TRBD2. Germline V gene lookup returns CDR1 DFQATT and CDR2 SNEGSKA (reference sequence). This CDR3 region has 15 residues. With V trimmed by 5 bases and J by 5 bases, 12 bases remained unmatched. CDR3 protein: CSAGYRAGEDNEQFF. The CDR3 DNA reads TGCAGTGCTGGATATAGGGCGGGAGAAGACAATGAGCAGTTCTTC.

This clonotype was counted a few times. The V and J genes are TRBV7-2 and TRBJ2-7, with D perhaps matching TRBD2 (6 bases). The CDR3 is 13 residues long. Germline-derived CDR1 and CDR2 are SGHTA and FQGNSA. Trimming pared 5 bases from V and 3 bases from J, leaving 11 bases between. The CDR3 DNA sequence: TGTGCCAGCAGCAACCTGGGGGGCTACGAGCAGTACTTC. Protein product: CASSNLGGYEQYF.

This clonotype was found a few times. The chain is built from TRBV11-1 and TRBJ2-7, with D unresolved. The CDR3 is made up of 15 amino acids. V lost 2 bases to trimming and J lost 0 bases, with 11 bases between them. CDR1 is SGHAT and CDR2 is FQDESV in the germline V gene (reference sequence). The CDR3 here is CASSLSPGISYEQYF. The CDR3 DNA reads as TGTGCCAGCAGCTTATCTCCAGGCATCTCCTACGAGCAGTACTTC.

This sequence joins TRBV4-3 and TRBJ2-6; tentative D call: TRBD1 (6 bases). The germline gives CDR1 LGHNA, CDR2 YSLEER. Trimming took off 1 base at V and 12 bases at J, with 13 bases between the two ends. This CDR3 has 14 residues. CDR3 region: CASSQVGAGGVLTF. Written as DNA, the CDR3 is TGCGCCAGCAGCCAAGTGGGGGCAGGAGGCGTCCTGACTTTC.

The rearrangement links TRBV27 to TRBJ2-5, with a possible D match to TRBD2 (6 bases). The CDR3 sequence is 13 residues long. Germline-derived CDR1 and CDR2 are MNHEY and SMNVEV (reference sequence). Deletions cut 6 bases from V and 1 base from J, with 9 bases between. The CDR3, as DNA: TGTGCCAGCAGAGGGCGGGGCCAAGAGACCCAGTACTTC. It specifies CASRGRGQETQYF.

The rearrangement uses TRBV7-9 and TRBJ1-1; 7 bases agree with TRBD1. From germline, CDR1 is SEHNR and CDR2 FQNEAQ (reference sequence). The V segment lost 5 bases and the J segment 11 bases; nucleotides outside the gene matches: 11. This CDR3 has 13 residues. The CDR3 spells CASSAPGGVRAFF. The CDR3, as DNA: TGTGCCAGCAGCGCACCAGGGGGGGTACGGGCTTTCTTT.

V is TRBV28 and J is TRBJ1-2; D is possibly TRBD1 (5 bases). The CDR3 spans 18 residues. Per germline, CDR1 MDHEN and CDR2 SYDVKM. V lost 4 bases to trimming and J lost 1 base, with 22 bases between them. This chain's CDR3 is CASSSPGIASPFNYGYTF. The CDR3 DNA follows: TGTGCCAGCAGTTCTCCAGGGATCGCCTCACCGTTTAACTATGGCTACACCTTC.

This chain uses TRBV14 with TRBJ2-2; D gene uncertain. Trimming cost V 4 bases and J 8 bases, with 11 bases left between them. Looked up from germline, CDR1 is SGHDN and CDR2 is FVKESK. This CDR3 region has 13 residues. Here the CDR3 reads CASSPLGFGELFF. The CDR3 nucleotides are TGTGCCAGCAGCCCGTTAGGGTTTGGGGAGCTGTTTTTT. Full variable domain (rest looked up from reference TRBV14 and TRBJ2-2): EAGVTQFPSHSVIEKGQTVTLRCDPISGHDNLYWYRRVMGKEIKFLLHFVKESKQDESGMPNNRFLAERTGGTYSTLKVQPAELEDSGVYFCASSPLGFGELFFGEGSRLTVL.